What follows are 31 T cell receptor beta chains derived from one specimen sequenced in a study of blood T cell repertoires in COVID-19. TCRdb's table, derived via immunoSEQ multiplex PCR, lists solely in-frame clones and lacks some. The top ten clones hold approximately 6.3% of a sample with about 33,000 clones, 85% of them seen once. The sequenced sample consisted of peripheral blood. Receptor source: a man aged 60 to 75 with active COVID-19.

The chain joins TRBV7-9 to TRBJ1-1, with D possibly matching TRBD1 (5 bases). V dropped 5 bases and J dropped 3 bases, with 16 bases sitting between them. This CDR3 is 15 amino acids long. Germline loops: CDR1 SEHNR, CDR2 FQNEAQ (reference sequence). This CDR3 is CASSAGGGEDTEAFF. In DNA form, the CDR3 reads TGTGCCAGCAGCGCCGGGGGAGGTGAGGACACTGAAGCTTTCTTT.

The chain combines TRBV11-3 with TRBJ2-1; 7 nucleotides line up with TRBD1. This CDR3 contains 11 residues. From germline, CDR1 is SGHNT and CDR2 YENEEA. The ends lost 5 bases at V and 8 bases at J; junction bases unmatched: 0. This chain's CDR3 is CASSQGDEQFF. In DNA, the CDR3 is TGTGCCAGCAGCCAGGGGGATGAGCAGTTCTTC.

The chain uses TRBV9 and TRBJ1-3; no clear D. Per germline, CDR1 SGDLS and CDR2 YYNGEE. The CDR3 has 14 residues. V was shortened by 3 bases and J by 0 bases, with 7 bases between the two germline ends. The CDR3 DNA reads TGTGCCAGCAGCGCCAAGAGCTCTGGAAACACCATATATTTT. It translates to CASSAKSSGNTIYF.

V gene TRBV30 combines with J gene TRBJ2-7; perhaps TRBD1 as D (5 bases). Trimming took 5 bases from V and 1 from J, leaving 18 bases between them. CDR1 is GTSNPN and CDR2 is SVGIG in the germline V gene (reference sequence). The CDR3 extends over 15 amino acids. The CDR3 coding sequence is TGTGCCTGGTACAACGCTAGGGGCTCTTCCTACGAGCAGTACGTC. Protein sequence: CAWYNARGSSYEQYV.

The sample holds one count of this clone. The rearrangement links TRBV5-1 to TRBJ2-5, with TRBD2 identical over 12 bases. The CDR3 has 17 residues. Germline assignment: CDR1 SGHRS and CDR2 YFSETQ. The V gene end was trimmed by 0 bases and the J gene end by 2 bases; junction bases not matched to a gene: 5. CDR3 amino acids: CASSLVLAGGPQETQYF. CDR3 DNA sequence: TGCGCCAGCAGCTTGGTTCTAGCGGGAGGGCCACAAGAGACCCAGTACTTC.

The chain is built from TRBV9 and TRBJ2-7; D call uncertain. The CDR3 extends over 14 amino acids. The V gene's germline CDR1 is SGDLS and CDR2 YYNGEE. The V gene lost 3 bases and the J gene lost 0 bases, with 10 bases spanning the gap. CDR3 sequence: CASSARHLSYEQYF. For the CDR3, the DNA is TGTGCCAGCAGCGCGCGACACCTCTCCTACGAGCAGTACTTC.

This chain connects TRBV28 to TRBJ2-7, with a weak D call TRBD2 (7 bases). Between the trimmed V and J ends, which lost 3 bases and 2 bases, there was a span of 14 bases. This CDR3 has 15 amino acids. CDR1 MDHEN and CDR2 SYDVKM come from the germline V gene. The CDR3, as DNA: TGTGCCAGCAGTTTCCCTCGGGGGGCTACCTACGAGCAGTACTTC. Its translation: CASSFPRGATYEQYF.

The rearrangement joins TRBV5-6 to TRBJ2-6; a possible D gene is TRBD2 (6 bases). This CDR3 comprises 18 residues. V lost 0 bases and J 0 bases, leaving 13 bases between the germline ends. Germline V gene data show CDR1 as SGHDT and CDR2 as YYEEEE. Here the CDR3 reads CASSLAGGDHSGANVLTF. The DNA for the CDR3 is TGTGCCAGCAGCTTGGCTGGCGGGGACCACTCTGGGGCCAACGTCCTGACTTTC.

The genes are TRBV6-5 and TRBJ2-3; possible D gene TRBD2, 6 bases. CDR3 length equals 16 residues. V lost 2 bases to trimming and J lost 5 bases, with 17 bases between them. Per germline, CDR1 MNHEY and CDR2 SVGAGI. The CDR3 reads CASSYNRDSWGDTQYF. The CDR3 DNA follows: TGTGCCAGCAGTTACAACCGGGACTCTTGGGGAGATACGCAGTATTTT.

The chain is built from TRBV9 and TRBJ2-1; 10 bases are a match to TRBD2. With V trimmed by 0 bases and J by 6 bases, 6 bases remained unmatched. The CDR3 has 16 amino acids. The germline V gene has CDR1 SGDLS and CDR2 YYNGEE. The DNA of the CDR3 is TGTGCCAGCAGCGTAGCTAGCGGGGGATTGGCCAATGAGCAGTTCTTC. Translating it yields CASSVASGGLANEQFF.

The rearrangement links TRBV7-8 to TRBJ2-1; TRBD2 agrees at 9 bases. J gave up 7 bases and V 5 bases, and 9 bases lay outside the gene matches. There are 15 residues in the CDR3. Germline CDR1 and CDR2: SGHVS and FQNEAQ. The CDR3 protein is CASSHRASGANEQFF. The CDR3 DNA reads as TGTGCCAGCAGCCATCGTGCTAGCGGGGCTAATGAGCAGTTCTTC. The whole variable domain, filled in from reference TRBV7-8 and TRBJ2-1, reads GAGVSQSPRYKVAKRGQDVALRCDPISGHVSLFWYQQALGQGPEFLTYFQNEAQLDKSGLPSDRFFAERPEGSVSTLKIQRTQQEDSAVYLCASSHRASGANEQFFGPGTRLTVL.

Here the CDR3 DNA reads TGTGCCAGCAGTCAAACAAAGAACACTGAAGCTTTCTTT. The encoded protein is CASSQTKNTEAFF. V gene TRBV27 combines with J gene TRBJ1-1; D unresolved. The CDR3 is 13 residues long. V lost 5 bases and J 1 base, leaving 8 bases between the germline ends. CDR1 MNHEY and CDR2 SMNVEV come from the germline V gene (reference sequence).

This clone was seen a handful of times. This chain uses TRBV3-1 (or the pseudogene TRBV3-2) with TRBJ1-4, with TRBD1 as a possible D gene (6 bases). CDR3 size: 14 residues. Germline V lookup: CDR1 LGHDT, CDR2 YNNKEL (reference sequence). V was pared by 5 bases and J by 6 bases, with 13 bases between. CDR3 sequence (DNA): TGTGCCAGCAGCACGGCGCACAGGGATGAAAAACTGTTTTTT. Protein sequence: CASSTAHRDEKLFF.

J is TRBJ1-2 and V is TRBV16, with D possibly being TRBD1 (5 bases). This CDR3 region has 16 residues. Germline V gene sequence: CDR1 KGHSY, CDR2 FQNENV. The germline V and J ends were trimmed by 2 bases and 4 bases, with 17 bases remaining between them. The CDR3 DNA reads TGTGCCAGCAGCCAAGAGTGGTCCAGGGATAGCTATGGCTACACCTTC. It specifies CASSQEWSRDSYGYTF.

This clone has a handful of counts. The V gene is TRBV7-9, the J gene TRBJ2-7; possibly TRBD1 for D (6 bases). CDR3 length equals 16 residues. CDR1 SEHNR and CDR2 FQNEAQ come from the germline V gene (reference sequence). V shed 1 base and J shed 4 bases, with 17 bases lying between them. CDR3 loop: CASSLGDHPRGYEQYF. DNA of the CDR3: TGTGCCAGCAGCTTAGGGGACCATCCTAGGGGGTACGAGCAGTACTTC.

The chain links TRBV18 to TRBJ1-4; no definite D call. The germline gives CDR1 KGHSH, CDR2 LQKENI. The CDR3 spans 13 residues. V lost 3 bases, J lost 8 bases, and 10 bases lay in between. CDR3 region: CASSPSGWEKLFF. In nucleotides, the CDR3 is TGTGCCAGCTCACCTTCGGGTTGGGAAAAACTGTTTTTT.

CDR3: CASKGTARETQYF. In nucleotides, the CDR3 is TGTGCCAGTAAGGGGACAGCGCGAGAGACCCAGTACTTC. This chain links TRBV19 with TRBJ2-5; the match to TRBD1 covers 7 bases. V was pared by 7 bases and J by 4 bases, with 6 bases of the junction left unmatched. This CDR3 region has 13 residues. Germline V gene lookup returns CDR1 LNHDA and CDR2 SQIVND (reference sequence).

This clone was seen a few times. J is TRBJ1-5 and V is TRBV28; 9 positions agree with TRBD1. V was pared by 3 bases and J by 4 bases, with 1 base of the junction left unmatched. Germline-derived CDR1 and CDR2 are MDHEN and SYDVKM. This CDR3 spans 14 amino acids. The CDR3 region is CASSFGTGNQPQHF. In DNA, the CDR3 is TGTGCCAGCAGTTTCGGGACAGGGAATCAGCCCCAGCATTTT.

The chain links TRBV4-1 to TRBJ2-3; 11 bases map to TRBD2. Germline CDR1 and CDR2: MGHRA and YSYEKL. Trimming at V came to 1 base and at J to 8 bases, leaving 8 bases not matched to a gene. The CDR3 spans 16 residues. In DNA, the CDR3 is TGCGCCAGCAGCCAAGTTAGAACTAGCGGGAGTTTTACGCAGTATTTT. Its protein is CASSQVRTSGSFTQYF.

The chain combines TRBV2 with TRBJ2-3; the match to TRBD2 covers 15 bases. The germline V gene has CDR1 SNHLY and CDR2 FYNNEI. The V segment lost 6 bases and the J segment 4 bases; nucleotides outside the gene matches: 5. CDR3 length equals 16 residues. This CDR3 reads CASSKGLAGGPDTQYF. For the CDR3, the DNA is TGTGCCAGCAGCAAGGGACTAGCGGGAGGCCCAGATACGCAGTATTTT. The variable domain in full, completed from reference TRBV2 and TRBJ2-3, reads EPEVTQTPSHQVTQMGQEVILRCVPISNHLYFYWYRQILGQKVEFLVSFYNNEISEKSEIFDDQFSVERPDGSNFTLKIRSTKLEDSAMYFCASSKGLAGGPDTQYFGPGTRLTVL.

The rearrangement uses TRBV7-6 and TRBJ2-1; D is possibly TRBD1 (9 bases). CDR3 length: 17 amino acids. Per germline, CDR1 SGHVS and CDR2 FNYEAQ. V was trimmed by 2 bases and J by 7 bases, leaving 21 bases between them. Here the CDR3 reads CASSLPLAGQGENEQFF. The CDR3 coding sequence is TGTGCCAGCAGCTTACCCTTAGCGGGACAGGGAGAAAATGAGCAGTTCTTC.

This chain links TRBV7-2 with TRBJ1-5; tentative D call: TRBD1 (5 bases). Trimming shortened V by 1 base and J by 2 bases, and 9 bases separated the two germline ends. Looked up from germline, CDR1 is SGHTA and CDR2 is FQGNSA. The length of the CDR3 is 15 residues. Written as DNA, the CDR3 is TGTGCCAGCAGCTTAGAAAGCAGGGGCAATCAGCCCCAGCATTTT. Its protein product is CASSLESRGNQPQHF.

The chain employs TRBV19 and TRBJ1-5, with D possibly TRBD1 on 6 matching bases. V was pared by 0 bases and J by 0 bases, with 15 bases between. The CDR3 consists of 18 residues. The germline V gene encodes CDR1 LNHDA and CDR2 SQIVND (reference sequence). In DNA form, the CDR3 reads TGTGCCAGTAGTATAGATCGGCGGGGGACATTTAGCAATCAGCCCCAGCATTTT. Translation gives CASSIDRRGTFSNQPQHF.

This CDR3 is CASSLGLAVNEQFF. The CDR3 nucleotides read TGCGCCAGCAGCTTGGGACTAGCGGTCAATGAGCAGTTCTTC. The V and J genes are TRBV5-1 and TRBJ2-1; 9 positions match TRBD2. V lost 0 bases to trimming and J lost 6 bases; unmatched junction nucleotides: 1. The CDR3 is 14 amino acids. Germline loops: CDR1 SGHRS, CDR2 YFSETQ. The variable domain in full, completed from reference TRBV5-1 and TRBJ2-1, reads KAGVTQTPRYLIKTRGQQVTLSCSPISGHRSVSWYQQTPGQGLQFLFEYFSETQRNKGNFPGRFSGRQFSNSRSEMNVSTLELGDSALYLCASSLGLAVNEQFFGPGTRLTVL.

The V gene is TRBV27, the J gene TRBJ1-6, with D uncertain. The CDR3 consists of 16 residues. Germline CDR1 reads MNHEY; CDR2 reads SMNVEV (reference sequence). V lost 5 bases and J 0 bases, leaving 11 bases between the germline ends. The DNA for the CDR3 is TGTGCCAGCAGTCCAGTCGATGACTCCTATAATTCACCCCTCCACTTT. Protein: CASSPVDDSYNSPLHF.

CDR3 region: CASSLVLAGTDTQYF. For the CDR3, the DNA is TGCGCCAGCAGCTTGGTACTAGCGGGCACAGATACGCAGTATTTT. The J gene is TRBJ2-3, the V gene TRBV5-1; 8 nucleotides agree with TRBD2. With 0 bases clipped from V and 1 base from J, the junction kept 1 base outside the gene matches. In germline, CDR1 is SGHRS, CDR2 YFSETQ. The length of the CDR3 is 15 residues. Full variable domain (remainder filled in from reference TRBV5-1 and TRBJ2-3): KAGVTQTPRYLIKTRGQQVTLSCSPISGHRSVSWYQQTPGQGLQFLFEYFSETQRNKGNFPGRFSGRQFSNSRSEMNVSTLELGDSALYLCASSLVLAGTDTQYFGPGTRLTVL.

V usage is TRBV27 and J usage is TRBJ1-1; D might be TRBD1 (6 bases). V was cut by 5 bases and J by 1 base, with 8 bases left in between. The germline gives CDR1 MNHEY, CDR2 SMNVEV (reference sequence). The CDR3 runs to 13 residues. The CDR3 reads CASSRQENTEAFF. DNA for the CDR3: TGTGCCAGCAGTAGACAGGAGAACACTGAAGCTTTCTTT.

The sample holds one count of this clone. The CDR3 nucleotides read TGTGCCAGCAGAATTACAGGGAGCACAGATACGCAGTATTTT. Translating gives CASRITGSTDTQYF. This chain uses TRBV3-1 (or the pseudogene TRBV3-2) with TRBJ2-3; D is perhaps TRBD1 (6 bases). The CDR3 contains 14 residues. Germline-derived CDR1 and CDR2 are LGHDT and YNNKEL (reference sequence). Trimming stripped 6 bases from V and 0 bases from J, with 10 bases between.

The chain links TRBV28 to TRBJ2-1; 9 nucleotides match TRBD2. The CDR3 is made up of 15 amino acids. The V segment lost 11 bases and the J segment 3 bases; nucleotides outside the gene matches: 11. Germline CDR1 MDHEN, CDR2 SYDVKM. The CDR3 DNA reads TGTGCCTCAAAAAGGGCGGGAGGGGGCTACAATGAGCAGTTCTTC. Encoded protein: CASKRAGGGYNEQFF.

V gene TRBV6-6 combines with J gene TRBJ2-1; 10 positions agree with TRBD1. The CDR3 consists of 16 residues. J was trimmed by 3 bases and V by 5 bases; bases with no gene match: 7. Germline CDR1 and CDR2: MNHNY and SVGAGI (reference sequence). CDR3 bases: TGTGCCAGCAGTACCCAGGACAGGGGGAACTACAATGAGCAGTTCTTC. Amino acids: CASSTQDRGNYNEQFF.

The chain joins TRBV5-1 to TRBJ2-1; 7 nucleotides agree with TRBD2. Losses at the gene ends were 5 bases for V and 7 bases for J; bases not matched to a gene: 15. The CDR3 length is 16 residues. The germline V gene encodes CDR1 SGHRS and CDR2 YFSETQ. CDR3 DNA sequence: TGCGCCAGCAGGCTGAATGGCGCGGAGGGAGGGAATGAGCAGTTCTTC. This codes for CASRLNGAEGGNEQFF.